The clone carrying this T cell receptor (beta chain) was seen many times. The antigen remains unidentified. Trimming removed 0 bases from V and 7 bases from J; junction bases left unmatched: 7. The CDR3 runs to 16 residues. Per the germline V gene, CDR1 is WNHNN and CDR2 is SYGVQD (reference sequence). The authors made cDNA by 5'RACE with 10-nucleotide random UMIs. From 15-18 subjects, each sequencing run yielded over 190 million TCR-beta sequences. TCRdb processed the 5' RACE reads anew with MiXCR; each CDR3 protein has one entry. The sample gives some 30,000 distinct CDR3 sequences, 13% of which show up once; about 2.5% is in the top ten. As for time point: longitudinal time-point 2. The unsorted libraries were generated from a total of 2 million PBMCs, which had been stored in RNAlater at -80 C. This specimen belongs to a study of neurological immune-mediated disorders. General study points: HTLV-1-associated myelopathy ranked highest for TCR clonal expansion and multiple sclerosis lowest, beneath healthy controls.

The sequencing input was PBMCs. The V and J genes are TRBV10-1 and TRBJ2-3, with 10 bases that match TRBD1. This clonotype originated in a woman between 40 and 50 years old in good health. The CDR3 nucleotides read TGCGCCAGCAGTGAGTCCTCGACAGGGGGCAGGTATACGCAGTATTTT. Protein sequence: CASSESSTGGRYTQYF.